This TCR beta chain was found in a study of cytomegalovirus exposure and HLA in healthy donors. Findings and caveats of the study: Productive status was seen about 87% or about 30% of the time for most TCR beta V segments in an earlier analysis.

Comments on this clone: Its target is unknown.

Trimming removed 5 bases at V and 10 bases at J, with 19 bases between. The CDR3 spans 15 residues. CDR1 is SGHDT, CDR2 YYEEEE, per germline. PCR involved 60 Vbeta and 13 Jbeta primers. The protocol was immunoSEQ multiplex PCR, while the TCRdb copy is restricted to in-frame clones and leaves out a portion. The table has 120,000 or so clones, 78% seen once. This clonotype was sampled from a woman between 35 and 50 years old in good health and CMV-seronegative. The sequencing sample was made of PBMCs. The J gene is TRBJ1-6, the V gene TRBV5-6; D is unresolved. Here the CDR3 reads CASSSSGASWSPLHF. DNA for the CDR3: TGTGCCAGCAGTTCCTCCGGAGCATCCTGGTCACCCCTCCACTTT.